This T cell receptor (beta chain) derives from a study of T cell responses to AZD1222 COVID-19 vaccine. Trimming removed 3 bases at V and 5 bases at J, with 14 bases between. The CDR3 totals 15 residues. CDR1 is SGHTA and CDR2 is FQGNSA in the germline V gene. Study-wide findings and caveats: Across the whole spike, CD4 TCRs peaked at regions 160-218 and 743-854. In a largely white British group with more females than males, clonal diversity was possibly underestimated. Only a handful of AZD1222 recipients, several in all, had baseline seropositivity.

As concerns this clone: Its matching antigen is unknown.

Sequenced by immunoSEQ multiplex PCR; TCRdb stores in-frame clones only, minus some. This sample carries tens of thousands of clones, roughly three quarters of them seen once, and the ten largest clones take 20% to 25%. The chain combines TRBV7-2 with TRBJ2-1; D is unresolved. The starting material was peripheral blood, obtained on day 0 of MenACWY control vaccination. The TCR was taken from an adult in good health. The CDR3 DNA reads TGTGCCAGCAGCTTGGTGGGTTCGTTTGACAATGAGCAGTTCTTC. It is translated as CASSLVGSFDNEQFF.